Presented here are 7 T cell receptor beta chains from one specimen sequenced in a study of blood T cell repertoires in COVID-19. Only in-frame clones appear in the TCRdb table, and some are missing; sequencing was by immunoSEQ multiplex PCR. The table has about 200,000 clones, over 75% seen once; the top ten hold about 7.4%. What was sequenced was peripheral blood. The receptors come from an elderly woman with acute or convalescent COVID-19.

V usage is TRBV11-3 and J usage is TRBJ2-7, with 7 bases identical to TRBD1. The ends lost 1 base at V and 4 bases at J; junction bases unmatched: 4. The length of the CDR3 is 14 residues. Germline V gives CDR1 SGHNT, CDR2 YENEEA. CDR3 residues: CASSLGGGAYEQYF. In nucleotides, the CDR3 is TGTGCCAGCAGCTTAGGAGGGGGCGCGTACGAGCAGTACTTC.

In the case of this clone: Other DNA sequences within the sample encode an identical CDR3. V and J are TRBV7-9 and TRBJ2-3; 9 bases agree with TRBD2. The CDR3 has 15 amino acids. The germline gives CDR1 SEHNR, CDR2 FQNEAQ (reference sequence). The V segment lost 5 bases and the J segment 1 base; nucleotides outside the gene matches: 4. CDR3 DNA: TGTGCCAGCAGCCTAAGCGGGGGGCGCACAGATACGCAGTATTTT. Encoded protein: CASSLSGGRTDTQYF.

CDR3 region: CASSLGGTARIEQYF. CDR3 DNA sequence: TGTGCCAGCAGCTTGGGAGGCACGGCGAGGATAGAGCAGTACTTC. J is TRBJ2-7 and V is TRBV5-6; D is uncertain. CDR3 length equals 15 residues. Trimming cost V 0 bases and J 7 bases, with 17 bases left between them. The germline V gene has CDR1 SGHDT and CDR2 YYEEEE.

The CDR3 region is CASSLRTSGTFTGELFF. CDR3 nucleotide sequence: TGCGCCAGCAGCTTGAGAACTAGCGGGACGTTCACCGGGGAGCTGTTTTTT. The rearrangement uses TRBV5-1 and TRBJ2-2; 10 bases map to TRBD2. The CDR3 spans 17 residues. Per the germline V gene, CDR1 is SGHRS and CDR2 is YFSETQ. J lost 4 bases, V lost 1 base, and 7 bases had no gene match. The full variable domain, with the rest looked up from reference TRBV5-1 and TRBJ2-2, is KAGVTQTPRYLIKTRGQQVTLSCSPISGHRSVSWYQQTPGQGLQFLFEYFSETQRNKGNFPGRFSGRQFSNSRSEMNVSTLELGDSALYLCASSLRTSGTFTGELFFGEGSRLTVL.

This chain uses TRBV28 with TRBJ1-3; perhaps TRBD1 as D (6 bases). Germline V gene sequence: CDR1 MDHEN, CDR2 SYDVKM. Trimming stripped 6 bases from V and 4 bases from J, with 16 bases between. This CDR3 has 15 amino acids. The CDR3: CASRENSGVGNTIYF. Written as DNA, the CDR3 is TGTGCCAGCAGGGAGAACTCAGGGGTCGGAAACACCATATATTTT.

V gene TRBV19 combines with J gene TRBJ1-2; no clear D gene. In germline, CDR1 is LNHDA, CDR2 SQIVND (reference sequence). V dropped 8 bases and J dropped 4 bases, with 14 bases sitting between them. CDR3 length equals 13 residues. The CDR3 region is CASLYREGYGYTF. The DNA of the CDR3 is TGTGCCAGTCTGTATCGGGAGGGCTATGGCTACACCTTC.

The chain joins TRBV6-6 to TRBJ2-5, with 7 bases aligning to TRBD2. V dropped 4 bases and J dropped 4; count of bases not matched to a gene: 3. Per germline, CDR1 MNHNY and CDR2 SVGAGI (reference sequence). The CDR3 is made up of 13 amino acids. The CDR3 nucleotides are TGTGCCAGCAGTTCTAGGGAGGGAGAGACCCAGTACTTC. This gives the protein CASSSREGETQYF.